This T cell receptor (beta chain) derives from a study of cytomegalovirus exposure and HLA in healthy donors. Study conclusions and caveats: The authors listed roughly 150 TCR beta chains as cytomegalovirus-associated.

This clone showed up just once. The antigen remains undetermined. Assay: immunoSEQ multiplex PCR; the TCRdb copy retains only in-frame clones and omits some. Among under 150,000 clones, around 87% were seen once, and the ten largest hold roughly 9.4%. This CDR3 contains 11 residues. V was clipped by 6 bases and J by 9 bases; unmatched bases: 2. In germline, CDR1 is LNHDA, CDR2 SQIVND (reference sequence). The clonotype originates from a man aged 18 to 29 in good health and CMV-seropositive. The chain carries TRBV19 and TRBJ2-1; TRBD1 matches 7 bases. Sequencing input: PBMCs. CDR3 DNA sequence: TGTGCCAGTAGCAGGACAGGTGAGCAGTTCTTC. This sequence encodes CASSRTGEQFF.